This is a list of T cell receptor beta chains from one sample in a study of OX40 agonist ivuxolimab in advanced cancers. Method: immunoSEQ multiplex PCR; TCRdb's copy keeps in-frame clones and lacks some. The sample carries roughly 100,000 clones, 90% to 95% recorded once. The source was CD4+ or CD8+ T cells sorted from blood, collected in a trial of the OX40 agonist ivuxolimab. The receptor set was obtained from an adult with an advanced solid tumor such as melanoma, head and neck, liver or kidney cancer. CDR3s include the opening cysteine and the closing phenylalanine or tryptophan. The D gene is left open where the match is weak. The listing skips clone size in some rows; elsewhere it reads once, few, many or a size class.

NA	NA	TRBJ1-3	TRBV9	CASSVFGGIASGNTIYF	TGTGCCAGCAGCGTATTCGGGGGGATTGCCTCTGGAAACACCATATATTTT
NA	NA	TRBJ2-7	TRBV15	CATSRRGTSGEQYF	TGTGCCACCAGCAGACGCGGGACTTCGGGCGAGCAGTACTTC
TRBD2	NA	TRBJ2-5	TRBV5-6	CASTPSGGLNRETQYF	TGTGCCAGCACCCCTAGCGGGGGGCTTAATCGGGAGACCCAGTACTTC
NA	few	TRBJ1-6	TRBV5-1	CASRGEGNSPLHF	TGCGCCAGCAGGGGGGAGGGGAATTCACCCCTCCACTTT
NA	NA	TRBJ2-3	TRBV7-3	CASSLSGPDTQYF	TGTGCCAGCAGCTTAAGTGGCCCAGATACGCAGTATTTT
NA	NA	TRBJ2-6	TRBV28	CASSPALGGANVLTF	TGTGCCAGCTCCCCCGCCTTAGGTGGGGCCAACGTCCTGACTTTC
NA	NA	TRBJ2-1	TRBV5-1	CASRLFPRGVGNEQFF	TGCGCCAGCAGACTTTTCCCCAGGGGAGTGGGCAATGAGCAGTTCTTC
TRBD2	NA	TRBJ2-3	TRBV4-2	CASSQISSGSPGTDTQYF	TGTGCCAGCAGCCAGATATCCAGCGGGAGCCCCGGCACAGATACGCAGTATTTT
NA	NA	TRBJ1-3	TRBV7-2	CASSLGRSGNTIYF	TGTGCCAGCAGCTTAGGCCGCTCTGGAAACACCATATATTTT
NA	NA	TRBJ2-1	TRBV2	CASSPTASYNEQFF	TGTGCCAGCAGTCCGACAGCTTCATACAATGAGCAGTTCTTC
TRBD1	NA	TRBJ2-7	TRBV10-3	CAIRTGGGEQYF	TGTGCCATCAGGACAGGGGGAGGCGAGCAGTACTTC
TRBD1	NA	TRBJ1-6	TRBV7-9	CASSAGQGLQFNSPLHF	TGTGCCAGCAGCGCCGGACAGGGTCTTCAATTCAATTCACCCCTCCACTTT
TRBD1	NA	TRBJ1-5	TRBV6-1	CASNRGWNQPQHF	TGTGCCAGCAACAGGGGGTGGAATCAGCCCCAGCATTTT
TRBD2	NA	TRBJ2-5	TRBV29-1	CSVESSGSGETQYF	TGCAGCGTTGAGAGTAGCGGGAGCGGGGAGACCCAGTACTTC
NA	NA	TRBJ2-5	TRBV6-1	CASSEPGEGETQYF	TGTGCCAGCAGCGAGCCAGGGGAGGGAGAGACCCAGTACTTC
NA	NA	TRBJ1-5	TRBV25-1	CASSDSGTHDQPQHF	TGTGCCAGCAGTGACTCCGGGACCCACGACCAGCCCCAGCATTTT
NA	NA	TRBJ2-6	TRBV7-3	CASSLVLSGANVLTF	TGTGCCAGCAGCTTAGTCCTCTCTGGGGCCAACGTCCTGACTTTC
NA	NA	TRBJ2-3	TRBV2	CASSVLDTQYF	TGTGCCAGCAGTGTTTTAGATACGCAGTATTTT
TRBD1	NA	TRBJ2-1	TRBV19	CASSIGGDSPRAPFF	TGTGCCAGTAGTATAGGTGGGGACAGTCCCCGAGCGCCGTTCTTC
TRBD1	NA	TRBJ1-2	TRBV29-1	CSVVRDRGGYTF	TGCAGCGTCGTCCGGGACAGGGGTGGCTACACCTTC
TRBD1	once	TRBJ1-2	TRBV7-2	CASTRDRVTGYTF	TGTGCCAGCACCCGGGACAGGGTCACTGGCTACACCTTC
NA	once	TRBJ1-5	TRBV25-1	CASRGDNQPQHF	TGTGCCAGCAGAGGAGACAATCAGCCCCAGCATTTT